Below, one TCR beta chain is given with its context. Antigen: not known. The data were taken from a study of human T cells and chemical hapten exposure. Background on the study: Sensitization employed 2% DPC on approximately 2 cm by approximately 2 cm of upper inner arm skin. Study results and limitations: There was no change with DPC sensitization in TCRs above 1 in 1000 frequency. Relative to controls, expanded TCRs formed significantly more large CDR3 similarity clusters.

During construction of the library, unique molecular identifiers were attached to individual cDNA molecules for quantitative, reproducible TCR counting. One entry per CDR3 protein, called by TCRdb with MiXCR from the reads. The sample records 4,000 to 4,500 distinct CDR3 sequences, roughly 50% being singletons. The CDR3 contains 18 residues. Germline V gene sequence: CDR1 SGHNT, CDR2 YENEEA. The V segment lost 5 bases and the J segment 3 bases; nucleotides outside the gene matches: 11. Treatment denoted: therapeutic diphenylcyclopropenone sensitization with weekly scalp DPC. The study drew its donors from alopecia patients who were 18 to 70 years old and suitable for DPC.

The receptor was isolated from an adult with alopecia areata. Some clones in this sample may be carry-over from other donors' samples. This table probably holds off-target reads from a library built for another chain. The source material was whole blood, sampled before DPC sensitization or 2, 6, or about 24 weeks after (not recorded which). The V gene is TRBV11-3, the J gene TRBJ2-7; 15 bases match TRBD2. Here the CDR3 reads CASSLLPGTSGGIYEQYF. The CDR3 DNA is TGTGCCAGCAGCCTCCTTCCCGGGACTAGCGGGGGGATCTACGAGCAGTACTTC.